This T cell receptor beta chain was captured in a study of blood T cell repertoires in COVID-19. Study background: Sources were T cells, B-cell-depleted T cells, or PBMCs; the material itself was cDNA or gDNA.

The V and J ends lost 3 bases and 4 bases, in that order; junction bases with no gene match: 12. The CDR3 loop spans 17 amino acids. CDR1 KGHSH and CDR2 LQKENI come from the germline V gene. Profiling relied on immunoSEQ multiplex PCR, and the TCRdb table lists in-frame clones only, not all of them. The sample contains approximately 350,000 clones, around 83% of which appear only once. Donors of Cohort 3 who recovered were those that had two negative PCRs, clearance, or symptom resolution. This TCR was recovered from a woman in her 50s who had recovered from COVID-19. The gene calls are TRBV18 and TRBJ1-3; 7 positions match TRBD1. What was sequenced was PBMCs or T cells enriched from blood (not recorded which). DNA for the CDR3: TGTGCCAGCTCACCGTCTGCCGGGACAGCCTTAGGAAACACCATATATTTT. Translating it yields CASSPSAGTALGNTIYF.